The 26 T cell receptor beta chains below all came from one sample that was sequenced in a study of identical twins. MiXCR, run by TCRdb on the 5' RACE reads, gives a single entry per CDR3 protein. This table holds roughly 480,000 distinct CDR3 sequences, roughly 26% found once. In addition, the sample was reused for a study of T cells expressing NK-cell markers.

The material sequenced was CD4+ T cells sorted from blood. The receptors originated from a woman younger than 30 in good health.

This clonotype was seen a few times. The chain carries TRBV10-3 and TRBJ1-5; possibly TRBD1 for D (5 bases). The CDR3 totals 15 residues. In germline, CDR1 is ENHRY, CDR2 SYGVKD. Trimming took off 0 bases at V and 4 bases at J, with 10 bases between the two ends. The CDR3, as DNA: TGTGCCATCAGTGAGTCTTGGGGCCGAAATCAGCCCCAGCATTTT. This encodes CAISESWGRNQPQHF.

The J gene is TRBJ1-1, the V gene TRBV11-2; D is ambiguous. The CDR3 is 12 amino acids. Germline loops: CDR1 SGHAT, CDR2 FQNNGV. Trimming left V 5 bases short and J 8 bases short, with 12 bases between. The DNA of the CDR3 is TGTGCCAGCAGCCCCCAGGCCCGCGAAGCTTTCTTT. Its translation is CASSPQAREAFF.

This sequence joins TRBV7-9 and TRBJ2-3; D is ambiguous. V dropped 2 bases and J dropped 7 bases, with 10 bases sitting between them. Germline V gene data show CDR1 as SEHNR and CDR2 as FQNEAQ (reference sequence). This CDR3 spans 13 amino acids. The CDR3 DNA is TGTGCCAGCAGCTTACTGAGGTCCAATACGCAGTATTTT. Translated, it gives CASSLLRSNTQYF. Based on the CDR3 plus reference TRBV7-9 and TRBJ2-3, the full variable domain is DTGVSQNPRHKITKRGQNVTFRCDPISEHNRLYWYRQTLGQGPEFLTYFQNEAQLEKSRLLSDRFSAERPKGSFSTLEIQRTEQGDSAMYLCASSLLRSNTQYFGPGTRLTVL.

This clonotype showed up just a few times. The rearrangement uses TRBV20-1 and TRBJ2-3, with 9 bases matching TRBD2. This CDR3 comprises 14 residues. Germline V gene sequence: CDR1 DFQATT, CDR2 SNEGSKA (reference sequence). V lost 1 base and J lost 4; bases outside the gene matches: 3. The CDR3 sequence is CSARGLAGSDTQYF. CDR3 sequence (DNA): TGCAGTGCTAGAGGGCTAGCGGGGTCAGATACGCAGTATTTT.

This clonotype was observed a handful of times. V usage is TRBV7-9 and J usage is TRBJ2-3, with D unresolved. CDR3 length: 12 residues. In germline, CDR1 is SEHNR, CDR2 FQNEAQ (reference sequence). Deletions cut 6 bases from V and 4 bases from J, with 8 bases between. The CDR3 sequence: CASSLISDTQYF. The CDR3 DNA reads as TGTGCCAGCAGTCTTATATCAGATACGCAGTATTTT. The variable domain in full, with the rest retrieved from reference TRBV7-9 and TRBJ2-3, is DTGVSQNPRHKITKRGQNVTFRCDPISEHNRLYWYRQTLGQGPEFLTYFQNEAQLEKSRLLSDRFSAERPKGSFSTLEIQRTEQGDSAMYLCASSLISDTQYFGPGTRLTVL.

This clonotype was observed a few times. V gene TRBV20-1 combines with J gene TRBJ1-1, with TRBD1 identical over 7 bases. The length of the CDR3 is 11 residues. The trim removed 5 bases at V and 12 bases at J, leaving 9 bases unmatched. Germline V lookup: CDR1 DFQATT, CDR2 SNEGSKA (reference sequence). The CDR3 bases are TGCAGTGCTTACAGGGGCCCCTCGCCTTTCTTT. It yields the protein CSAYRGPSPFF.

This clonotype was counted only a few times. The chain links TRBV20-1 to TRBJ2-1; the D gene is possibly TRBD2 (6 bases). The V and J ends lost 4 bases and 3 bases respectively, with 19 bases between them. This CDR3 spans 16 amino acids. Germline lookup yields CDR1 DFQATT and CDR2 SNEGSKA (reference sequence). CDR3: CSAKSSGGTYYNEQFF. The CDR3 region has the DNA TGCAGTGCTAAGAGTAGCGGAGGGACCTACTACAATGAGCAGTTCTTC.

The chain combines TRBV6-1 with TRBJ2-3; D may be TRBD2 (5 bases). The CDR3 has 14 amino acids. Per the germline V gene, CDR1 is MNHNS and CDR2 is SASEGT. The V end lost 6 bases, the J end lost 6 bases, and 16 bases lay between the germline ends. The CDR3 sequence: CASSLGITADTQYF. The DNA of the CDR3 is TGTGCCAGCAGCCTCGGGATAACCGCCGATACGCAGTATTTT.

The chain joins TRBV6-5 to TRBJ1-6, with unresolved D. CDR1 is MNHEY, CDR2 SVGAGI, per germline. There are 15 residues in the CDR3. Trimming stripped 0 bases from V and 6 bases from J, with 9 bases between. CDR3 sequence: CASSYSQNFNSPLHF. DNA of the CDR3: TGTGCCAGCAGTTACTCACAGAATTTTAATTCACCCCTCCACTTT.

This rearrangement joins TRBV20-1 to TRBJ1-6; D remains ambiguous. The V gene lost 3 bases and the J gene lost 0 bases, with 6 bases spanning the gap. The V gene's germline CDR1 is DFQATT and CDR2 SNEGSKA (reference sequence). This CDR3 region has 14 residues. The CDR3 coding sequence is TGCAGTGCTAGCAGTCTCTCCTATAATTCACCCCTCCACTTT. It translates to CSASSLSYNSPLHF.

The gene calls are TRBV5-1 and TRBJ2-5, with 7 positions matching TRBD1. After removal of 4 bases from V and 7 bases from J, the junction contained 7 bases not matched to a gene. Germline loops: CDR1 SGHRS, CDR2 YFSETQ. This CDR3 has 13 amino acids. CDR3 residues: CASSPDRVGTQYF. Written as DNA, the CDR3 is TGCGCCAGCAGCCCAGACAGGGTCGGGACCCAGTACTTC.

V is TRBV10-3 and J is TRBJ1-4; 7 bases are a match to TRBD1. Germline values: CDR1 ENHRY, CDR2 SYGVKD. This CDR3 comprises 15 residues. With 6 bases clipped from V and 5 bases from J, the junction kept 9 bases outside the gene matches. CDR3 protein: CAIRMTGQSNEKLFF. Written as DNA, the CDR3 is TGTGCCATCAGGATGACGGGACAGTCAAATGAAAAACTGTTTTTT.

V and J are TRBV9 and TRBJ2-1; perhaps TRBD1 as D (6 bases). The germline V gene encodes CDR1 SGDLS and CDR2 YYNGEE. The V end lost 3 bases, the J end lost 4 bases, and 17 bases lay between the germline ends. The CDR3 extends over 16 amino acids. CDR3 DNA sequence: TGTGCCAGCAGCGGATCAGGGCAGGGGTCATACAATGAGCAGTTCTTC. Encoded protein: CASSGSGQGSYNEQFF.

CDR3 in DNA: TGCAGTGCTAGAGAATCTCCCCTAGATAACTATGGCTACACCTTC. Translated, it gives CSARESPLDNYGYTF. V usage is TRBV20-1 and J usage is TRBJ1-2, with D uncertain. With 0 bases removed from V and 1 base from J, the gap between germline ends came to 12 bases. The CDR3 is 15 amino acids. Germline V gene sequence: CDR1 DFQATT, CDR2 SNEGSKA (reference sequence).

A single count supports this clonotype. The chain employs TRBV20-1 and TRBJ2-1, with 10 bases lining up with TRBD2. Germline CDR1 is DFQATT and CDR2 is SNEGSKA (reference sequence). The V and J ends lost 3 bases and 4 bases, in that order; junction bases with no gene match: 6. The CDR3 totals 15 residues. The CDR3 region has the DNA TGCAGTGCTAGCCCACTAGCGGGGCCTTACAATGAGCAGTTCTTC. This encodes CSASPLAGPYNEQFF.

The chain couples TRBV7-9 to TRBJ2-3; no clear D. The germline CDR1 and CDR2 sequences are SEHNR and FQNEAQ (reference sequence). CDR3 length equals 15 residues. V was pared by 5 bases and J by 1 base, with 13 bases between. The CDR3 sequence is CASSLGTLGTDTQYF. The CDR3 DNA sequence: TGTGCCAGCAGCCTCGGAACCCTTGGCACAGATACGCAGTATTTT.

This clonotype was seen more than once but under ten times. CDR3 sequence reads: CASSLFGQGEAQYF. The CDR3 DNA reads TGTGCCAGCAGCTTATTCGGGCAGGGCGAGGCGCAGTACTTC. This rearrangement joins TRBV11-2 to TRBJ2-7, with a possible D match to TRBD1 (5 bases). This CDR3 comprises 14 residues. Trimming cost V 2 bases and J 9 bases, with 17 bases left between them. Germline V gene sequence: CDR1 SGHAT, CDR2 FQNNGV.

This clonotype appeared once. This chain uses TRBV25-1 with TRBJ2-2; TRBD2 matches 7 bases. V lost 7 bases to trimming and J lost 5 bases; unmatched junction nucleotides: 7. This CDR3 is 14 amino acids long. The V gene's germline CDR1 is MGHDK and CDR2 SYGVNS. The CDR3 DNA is TGTGCCAGCAACTTGGCGGGGGTTACCGGGGAGCTGTTTTTT. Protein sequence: CASNLAGVTGELFF.

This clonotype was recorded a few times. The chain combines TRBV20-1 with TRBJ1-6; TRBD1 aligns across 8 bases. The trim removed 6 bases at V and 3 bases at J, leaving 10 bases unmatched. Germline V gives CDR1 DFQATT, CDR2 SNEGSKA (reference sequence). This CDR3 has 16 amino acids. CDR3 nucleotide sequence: TGCAGTGCCAAGTCCCGGGACAGGTTCTATAATTCACCCCTCCACTTT. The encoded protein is CSAKSRDRFYNSPLHF.

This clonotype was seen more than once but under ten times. The CDR3 nucleotides are TGTGCCAGCAGACCTGACAGGGCCCCTGGAAACACCATATATTTT. Amino acid sequence: CASRPDRAPGNTIYF. The chain joins TRBV12-3 or TRBV12-4 to TRBJ1-3; 7 bases agree with TRBD1. V was clipped by 6 bases and J by 2 bases; unmatched bases: 7. The CDR3 is made up of 15 amino acids.

CDR3 amino acids: CASSQGGAVIETQYF. Here the CDR3 DNA reads TGCGCCAGCAGTCAGGGGGGGGCCGTTATCGAGACCCAGTACTTC. The chain carries TRBV5-1 and TRBJ2-5; either TRBD1 or TRBD2 may supply D (7 bases each). This CDR3 has 15 amino acids. Between the trimmed V and J ends, which lost 5 bases and 5 bases, there was a span of 19 bases. The germline CDR1 and CDR2 sequences are SGHRS and YFSETQ.

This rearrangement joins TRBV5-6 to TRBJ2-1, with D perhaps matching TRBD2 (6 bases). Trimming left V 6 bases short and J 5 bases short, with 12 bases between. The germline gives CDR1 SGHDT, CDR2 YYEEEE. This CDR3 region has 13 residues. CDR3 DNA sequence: TGTGCCAGCATGGCGGGACCAAACAATGAGCAGTTCTTC. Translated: CASMAGPNNEQFF.

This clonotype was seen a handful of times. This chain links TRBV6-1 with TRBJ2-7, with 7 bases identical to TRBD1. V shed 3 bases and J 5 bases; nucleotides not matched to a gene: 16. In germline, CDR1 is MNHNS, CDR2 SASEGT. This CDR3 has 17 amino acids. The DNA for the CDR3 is TGTGCCAGCAGTGAGTACTACGGGACAGACACCTTCGACGAGCAGTACTTC. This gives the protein CASSEYYGTDTFDEQYF.

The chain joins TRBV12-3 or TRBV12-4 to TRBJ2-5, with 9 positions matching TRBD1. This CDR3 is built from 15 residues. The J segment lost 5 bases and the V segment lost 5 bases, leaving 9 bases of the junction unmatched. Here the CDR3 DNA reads TGTGCCAGCAGTCTTTGGGGACAGGGTTGGGAGACCCAGTACTTC. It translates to CASSLWGQGWETQYF.

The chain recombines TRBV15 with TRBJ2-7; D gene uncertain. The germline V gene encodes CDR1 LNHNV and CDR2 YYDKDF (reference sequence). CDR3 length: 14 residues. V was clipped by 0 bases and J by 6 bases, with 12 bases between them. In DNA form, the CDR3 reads TGTGCCACCAGCAGAGATAGGAGTGGGGTCGAGCAGTACTTC. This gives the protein CATSRDRSGVEQYF.

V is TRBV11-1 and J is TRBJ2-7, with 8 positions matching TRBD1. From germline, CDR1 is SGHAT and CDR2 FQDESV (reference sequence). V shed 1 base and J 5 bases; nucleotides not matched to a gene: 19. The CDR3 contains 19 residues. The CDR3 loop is CASSLGPQGAGGFKHEQYF. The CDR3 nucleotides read TGTGCCAGCAGCTTAGGGCCCCAGGGGGCAGGTGGGTTTAAACACGAGCAGTACTTC.